Listed here are 16 T cell receptor beta chains from one sample, sequenced in a study of T cell responses to AZD1222 COVID-19 vaccine (dated by TCRdb to 2020 to 2023). Library prep was done by the immunoSEQ multiplex PCR assay. TCRdb's version of the immuneACCESS table is confined to in-frame rearrangements and falls short of the full clone set. An unresolved V gene accounts for under half of the shortfall where checked; the remainder is of unknown origin. The sample table holds some 250,000 clones, of which 94% were seen once. The biggest ten clones account for approximately 0.52% of the sample. In the paper's terms, the time point label means: about 28 days (+/-7) after the second vaccine dose. Sequenced material: peripheral blood, taken 28 days after the second AZD1222 dose. All receptors derive from an adult who received the AZD1222 COVID-19 vaccine.

This clone appeared a single time. This chain links TRBV3-1 (or the pseudogene TRBV3-2) with TRBJ2-5, with 9 bases lining up with TRBD2. The junction had 10 bases not matched to a gene; V was cut back by 0 bases and J by 5 bases. The CDR3 length is 17 residues. The germline CDR1 and CDR2 sequences are LGHDT and YNNKEL (reference sequence). In nucleotides, the CDR3 is TGTGCCAGCAGCCAAGATCGAGGACTAGCGTGGCGTGAGACCCAGTACTTC. It translates to CASSQDRGLAWRETQYF.

The CDR3 nucleotides are TGTGCCAGCAGCTTAGCGGCCAGTAAAGCGGGGAGGGAGCAGTTCTTC. This translates into CASSLAASKAGREQFF. J is TRBJ2-1 and V is TRBV7-2; 7 nucleotides align to TRBD2. The CDR3 loop spans 16 amino acids. Germline V CDR1 and CDR2: SGHTA, FQGNSA. The V gene end was trimmed by 0 bases and the J gene end by 10 bases; junction bases not matched to a gene: 12.

This chain connects TRBV7-9 to TRBJ2-6, with 8 bases aligning to TRBD1. J lost 4 bases, V lost 5 bases, and 16 bases had no gene match. CDR3 length: 19 residues. In germline, CDR1 is SEHNR, CDR2 FQNEAQ (reference sequence). CDR3 loop: CASSPNPGQATLGANVLTF. DNA for the CDR3: TGTGCCAGCAGCCCGAACCCGGGACAGGCGACATTGGGGGCCAACGTCCTGACTTTC. The full variable domain, its missing parts supplied by reference TRBV7-9 and TRBJ2-6, is DTGVSQNPRHKITKRGQNVTFRCDPISEHNRLYWYRQTLGQGPEFLTYFQNEAQLEKSRLLSDRFSAERPKGSFSTLEIQRTEQGDSAMYLCASSPNPGQATLGANVLTFGAGSRLTVL.

The chain joins TRBV5-1 to TRBJ1-5; no definite D call. V lost 1 base and J lost 2, with 4 bases in between. CDR3 length: 13 amino acids. CDR1 and CDR2 from the germline V gene are SGHRS and YFSETQ. The DNA for the CDR3 is TGCGCCAGCAGCTTGAGGGGCAATCAGCCCCAGCATTTT. Translating it yields CASSLRGNQPQHF.

The chain uses TRBV28 and TRBJ1-1; no definite D call. Germline lookup yields CDR1 MDHEN and CDR2 SYDVKM. V lost 7 bases and J lost 0, with 9 bases in between. The CDR3 loop spans 13 amino acids. Here the CDR3 reads CASKQTMNTEAFF. The CDR3, as DNA: TGTGCCAGCAAACAGACCATGAACACTGAAGCTTTCTTT.

The J gene is TRBJ2-5, the V gene TRBV29-1; 10 bases match TRBD2. The V segment lost 4 bases and the J segment 4 bases; nucleotides outside the gene matches: 9. Germline-derived CDR1 and CDR2 are SQVTM and ANQGSEA. CDR3 size: 15 residues. CDR3 region: CSVVQSGGAGETQYF. CDR3 bases: TGCAGCGTTGTGCAGAGCGGGGGGGCCGGAGAGACCCAGTACTTC. The entire variable domain, with the rest obtained from reference TRBV29-1 and TRBJ2-5, is as follows: SAVISQKPSRDICQRGTSLTIQCQVDSQVTMMFWYRQQPGQSLTLIATANQGSEATYESGFVIDKFPISRPNLTFSTLTVSNMSPEDSSIYLCSVVQSGGAGETQYFGPGTRLLVL.

This clone was seen only once. This rearrangement joins TRBV7-2 to TRBJ1-2; TRBD1 might be the D (6 bases). This CDR3 has 14 amino acids. Between the trimmed V and J ends, which lost 2 bases and 4 bases, there was a span of 11 bases. Germline V gene data show CDR1 as SGHTA and CDR2 as FQGNSA. The CDR3 region has the DNA TGTGCCAGCAGCTTACAGGGGCCGAGCTATGGCTACACCTTC. This gives the protein CASSLQGPSYGYTF.

The chain carries TRBV7-3 and TRBJ2-3; D may correspond to TRBD1 or TRBD2 (5 bases each). Per germline, CDR1 SGHTA and CDR2 FQGTGA. CDR3 length: 13 residues. Trimming pared 1 base from V and 6 bases from J, leaving 8 bases between. CDR3 DNA: TGTGCCAGCAGCTTAAGGGGACCGGATACGCAGTATTTT. Translated: CASSLRGPDTQYF.

In DNA form, the CDR3 reads TGTGCCAGCAGTTTAACAGGGGCGAGGCAGCCCCAGCATTTT. Encoded protein: CASSLTGARQPQHF. The rearrangement uses TRBV27 and TRBJ1-5, with 7 bases aligning to TRBD1. Germline CDR1 and CDR2: MNHEY and SMNVEV (reference sequence). V shed 2 bases, J shed 7 bases, and the junction held 5 bases outside the gene matches. This CDR3 is 14 amino acids long.

The genes are TRBV19 and TRBJ1-3; TRBD1 matches 7 bases. The ends lost 6 bases at V and 4 bases at J; junction bases unmatched: 6. The CDR3 sequence is 14 residues long. Germline V CDR1 and CDR2: LNHDA, SQIVND (reference sequence). The CDR3 region has the DNA TGTGCCAGTAGCACAGGGGCGGACGGAAACACCATATATTTT. Encoded protein: CASSTGADGNTIYF.

The chain couples TRBV28 to TRBJ1-1; 7 bases match TRBD1. CDR1 is MDHEN and CDR2 is SYDVKM in the germline V gene. V dropped 4 bases and J dropped 3; count of bases not matched to a gene: 8. This CDR3 has 15 amino acids. CDR3: CASSSTGVEDTEAFF. As DNA, the CDR3 is TGTGCCAGCAGTTCCACAGGGGTGGAGGACACTGAAGCTTTCTTT.

V gene TRBV5-1 combines with J gene TRBJ2-2; TRBD1 agrees at 10 bases. The CDR3 is 16 amino acids. Trimming took 4 bases from V and 0 from J; bases not matched to a gene: 3. Germline loops: CDR1 SGHRS, CDR2 YFSETQ. Here the CDR3 reads CASSQGQGANTGELFF. The CDR3 DNA is TGCGCCAGCAGCCAAGGACAGGGGGCGAACACCGGGGAGCTGTTTTTT.

This sequence joins TRBV5-1 and TRBJ1-2; D not certain. CDR1 SGHRS and CDR2 YFSETQ come from the germline V gene. There are 13 residues in the CDR3. V lost 0 bases and J lost 8, with 11 bases in between. CDR3 sequence reads: CASSLEDQGGYTF. CDR3 bases: TGCGCCAGCAGCTTGGAGGATCAAGGCGGCTACACCTTC.

V and J are TRBV10-2 and TRBJ2-3; 9 nucleotides line up with TRBD2. Germline trimming cut 6 bases from V and 8 bases from J; bases unmatched to any gene: 6. The CDR3 contains 13 residues. Per germline, CDR1 WSHSY and CDR2 SAAADI. The CDR3 DNA is TGCGCCAGCAGGGGCGGGGGGGAATTTACGCAGTATTTT. Its protein product is CASRGGGEFTQYF.

This chain connects TRBV15 to TRBJ2-3; 8 bases agree with TRBD1. From germline, CDR1 is LNHNV and CDR2 YYDKDF (reference sequence). With V trimmed by 1 base and J by 8 bases, 11 bases remained unmatched. This CDR3 is built from 16 residues. This chain's CDR3 is CATSRGQGQIFGTQYF. The DNA for the CDR3 is TGTGCCACCAGCAGAGGACAGGGGCAAATATTCGGTACGCAGTATTTT.

This clone was seen only a few times. The same CDR3 also results from other DNA sequences found in this sample. The gene calls are TRBV18 and TRBJ1-2, with D possibly being TRBD1 (5 bases). The CDR3 extends over 13 amino acids. V lost 3 bases and J 2 bases, leaving 7 bases between the germline ends. The germline V gene encodes CDR1 KGHSH and CDR2 LQKENI. The CDR3 loop is CASSPDSNYGYTF. The DNA of the CDR3 is TGTGCCAGCTCACCTGACAGCAACTATGGCTACACCTTC. The full variable domain, in which reference TRBV18 and TRBJ1-2 provide the parts outside the CDR3, is NAGVMQNPRHLVRRRGQEARLRCSPMKGHSHVYWYRQLPEEGLKFMVYLQKENIIDESGMPKERFSAEFPKEGPSILRIQQVVRGDSAAYFCASSPDSNYGYTFGSGTRLTVV.